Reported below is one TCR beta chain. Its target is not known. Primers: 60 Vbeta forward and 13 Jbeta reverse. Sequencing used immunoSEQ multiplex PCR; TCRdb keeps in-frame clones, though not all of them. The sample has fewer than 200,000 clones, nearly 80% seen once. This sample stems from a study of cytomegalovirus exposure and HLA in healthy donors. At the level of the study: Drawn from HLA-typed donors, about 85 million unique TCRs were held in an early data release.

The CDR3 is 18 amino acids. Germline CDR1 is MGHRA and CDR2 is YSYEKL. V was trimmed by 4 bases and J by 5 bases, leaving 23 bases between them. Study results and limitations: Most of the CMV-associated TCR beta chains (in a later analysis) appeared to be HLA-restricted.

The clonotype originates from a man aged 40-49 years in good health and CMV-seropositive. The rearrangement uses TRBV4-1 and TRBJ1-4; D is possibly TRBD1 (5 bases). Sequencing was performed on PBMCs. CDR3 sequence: CASSRIQAPGPRNEKLFF. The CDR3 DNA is TGCGCCAGCAGCCGTATACAGGCACCGGGTCCTCGAAATGAAAAACTGTTTTTT.